The TCR beta chain under discussion was sequenced for a study of cytomegalovirus exposure and HLA in healthy donors. Overall study results and limits: TCR beta V segments were, for the most part, productive about 87% or about 30% of the time in an earlier analysis.

13 Jbeta primers and 60 Vbeta primers were used for the PCR. The repertoire was sequenced with immunoSEQ multiplex PCR; TCRdb's copy has only in-frame clones and lacks some. This sample carries under 200,000 clones, roughly 82% of them seen once, and the ten largest clones take about 2.7%. From germline, CDR1 is SGDLS and CDR2 YYNGEE. The CDR3 length is 16 residues. V lost 4 bases and J lost 7, with 21 bases in between. A remark on this clone: Its antigen is not known.

This TCR was recovered from a woman in her forties or fifties in good health and CMV-seropositive. The rearrangement joins TRBV9 to TRBJ2-1; D uncertain. The sequenced material came from PBMCs. CDR3 loop: CASSLRISSSGNEQFF. The CDR3 coding sequence is TGTGCCAGCAGCCTTCGTATCAGCTCGTCCGGGAATGAGCAGTTCTTC.